This T cell receptor beta chain stems from a study of T cell responses to AZD1222 COVID-19 vaccine. Findings and limits, study-wide: At baseline, just five or six AZD1222 recipients tested seropositive. Samples come after the peak T cell response, not at day 14.

The CDR3 totals 15 residues. In germline, CDR1 is MGHRA, CDR2 YSYEKL. About this clone: The target antigen is unknown. A read error may produce the germline difference seen at one junction end.

Sequencing used immunoSEQ multiplex PCR; TCRdb keeps in-frame clones, though not all of them. The data show about 110,000 clones, about 94% seen once. The sample here was peripheral blood, taken 28 days after the second AZD1222 dose. The V gene is TRBV4-1, the J gene TRBJ1-2, with D possibly TRBD1 on 5 matching bases. This clonotype originated in an adult who received the AZD1222 COVID-19 vaccine. The chain's CDR3 is CASSQGIRVGLGYTF. Here the CDR3 DNA reads TGCGCCAGCAGTCAAGGCATCAGGGTTGGTCTTGGCTACACCTTC.